This TCR beta chain comes out of a study of control samples from healthy donors and cancer patients. Germline V gene sequence: CDR1 SGHAT, CDR2 FQNNGV. The CDR3 covers 16 residues. V lost 1 base and J lost 4; bases outside the gene matches: 4. Sequencing was performed with immunoSEQ multiplex PCR; in TCRdb, only in-frame clones are kept and a portion is missing. The profile shows about 140,000 clones, about 90% of them singletons. The source of this sequence is a man aged 18 to 29 in good health. Sequenced material: blood. The chain joins TRBV11-2 to TRBJ2-2, with 9 bases matching TRBD2. Here the CDR3 reads CASSLVSAGGTGELFF. In nucleotides, the CDR3 is TGTGCCAGCAGCTTAGTATCAGCGGGGGGCACCGGGGAGCTGTTTTTT.